This TCR beta chain was documented in a study of T cell repertoires in cytomegalovirus infection. About the research overall: Newly reported HLA-C-restricted and thoroughly characterized HLA-B-restricted CMV epitopes were employed. A matching HLA type, together with CMV infection, was signaled by public TCR beta signatures.

Findings of the study overall: Totalled public TCR beta family frequency picked out people who carried CMV plus the relevant HLA.

The CDR3 loop spans 14 amino acids. V gave up 8 bases and J gave up 1 base; unmatched junction bases: 6. Per germline, CDR1 SNHLY and CDR2 FYNNEI. Using its own MiXCR run on the reads, TCRdb lists one record per CDR3 protein. The sample lists nearly 700,000 distinct CDR3 sequences, around a third occurring once. This clonotype was seen just once. The antigen is unknown. The V gene is TRBV2, the J gene TRBJ2-3; 7 bases match TRBD1. The source material was cultured PBMCs, sampled from culture after CMV antigen stimulation. This TCR derives from a human donor in good health (CMV status not recorded). Some clones in this sample may be carry-over from other donors' samples. The CDR3 DNA follows: TGTGCCAGCCGACGACAGGGCCGCACAGATACGCAGTATTTT. Protein: CASRRQGRTDTQYF. Looking up the rest from reference TRBV2 and TRBJ2-3 gives the full variable domain: EPEVTQTPSHQVTQMGQEVILRCVPISNHLYFYWYRQILGQKVEFLVSFYNNEISEKSEIFDDQFSVERPDGSNFTLKIRSTKLEDSAMYFCASRRQGRTDTQYFGPGTRLTVL.